The 17 T cell receptor beta chains given below trace back to one sample, sequenced in a study of T cell changes during pregnancy in multiple sclerosis. Sequencing was performed with immunoSEQ multiplex PCR; in TCRdb, only in-frame clones are kept and a portion is missing. The data hold over 35,000 clones, with roughly 90% observed a single time. The sequencing here drew on CD8+ T cells from peripheral blood mononuclear cells, taken in the first trimester of pregnancy. These receptors were obtained from a female donor with multiple sclerosis, enrolled in a pregnancy study.

CDR3 in DNA: TGTGCCAGCAGCTTACGGGCTAGCGGGTGGGAGACCCAGTACTTC. It yields the protein CASSLRASGWETQYF. The chain uses TRBV13 and TRBJ2-5; 8 positions agree with TRBD2. The J segment lost 5 bases and the V segment lost 2 bases, leaving 7 bases of the junction unmatched. This CDR3 is built from 15 residues. Germline assignment: CDR1 PRHDT and CDR2 FYEKMQ (reference sequence). The full variable domain, in which reference TRBV13 and TRBJ2-5 provide the parts outside the CDR3, is AAGVIQSPRHLIKEKRETATLKCYPIPRHDTVYWYQQGPGQDPQFLISFYEKMQSDKGSIPDRFSAQQFSDYHSELNMSSLELGDSALYFCASSLRASGWETQYFGPGTRLLVL.

J is TRBJ2-7 and V is TRBV7-9; the match to TRBD1 covers 7 bases. V dropped 2 bases and J dropped 5; count of bases not matched to a gene: 3. This CDR3 region has 13 residues. Germline V CDR1 and CDR2: SEHNR, FQNEAQ (reference sequence). CDR3 in DNA: TGTGCCAGCAGCTTACACAGGGGCAACGAGCAGTACTTC. Translating gives CASSLHRGNEQYF. The whole variable domain, remainder taken from reference TRBV7-9 and TRBJ2-7, is DTGVSQNPRHKITKRGQNVTFRCDPISEHNRLYWYRQTLGQGPEFLTYFQNEAQLEKSRLLSDRFSAERPKGSFSTLEIQRTEQGDSAMYLCASSLHRGNEQYFGPGTRLTVT.

J is TRBJ1-1 and V is TRBV6-1; 7 nucleotides agree with TRBD1. Germline values: CDR1 MNHNS, CDR2 SASEGT. V shed 11 bases, J shed 4 bases, and the junction held 7 bases outside the gene matches. The CDR3 contains 12 residues. The DNA for the CDR3 is TGTGCCTCCAGTCAGGGGGTCACTGAAGCTTTCTTT. The encoded protein is CASSQGVTEAFF.

The chain combines TRBV27 with TRBJ2-3; 10 bases are shared with TRBD1. CDR1 MNHEY and CDR2 SMNVEV come from the germline V gene (reference sequence). The V segment lost 3 bases and the J segment 14 bases; nucleotides outside the gene matches: 2. The CDR3 is 11 residues long. In nucleotides, the CDR3 is TGTGCCAGCAGTTTTGGACAGGGGGTGTATTTT. As protein: CASSFGQGVYF.

The V gene is TRBV11-2, the J gene TRBJ2-2; no clear D gene. The germline V gene encodes CDR1 SGHAT and CDR2 FQNNGV. The CDR3 runs 13 residues. Trimming left V 1 base short and J 6 bases short, with 6 bases between. CDR3 residues: CASSLVRAGELFF. In DNA, the CDR3 is TGTGCCAGCAGCTTAGTCCGGGCCGGGGAGCTGTTTTTT.

This clone appeared a single time. This chain connects TRBV5-1 to TRBJ2-3, with 7 bases aligning to TRBD2. J gave up 6 bases and V 9 bases, and 10 bases lay outside the gene matches. CDR1 is SGHRS, CDR2 YFSETQ, per germline. The CDR3 spans 13 residues. CDR3 in amino acids: CATREAGGDTQYF. As DNA, the CDR3 is TGCGCCACCAGGGAAGCCGGGGGGGATACGCAGTATTTT.

This clone was observed a handful of times. The chain couples TRBV5-1 to TRBJ1-5; no firm D call. Between the trimmed V and J ends, which lost 3 bases and 1 base, there was a span of 11 bases. The CDR3 totals 15 residues. Germline V gene data show CDR1 as SGHRS and CDR2 as YFSETQ. The CDR3 reads CASSSNGMSNQPQHF. The CDR3, as DNA: TGCGCCAGCAGCTCGAACGGGATGAGCAATCAGCCCCAGCATTTT.

The chain uses TRBV27 and TRBJ2-3; 10 bases fit TRBD2. Trimming took 7 bases from V and 1 from J; bases not matched to a gene: 2. Germline V gene lookup returns CDR1 MNHEY and CDR2 SMNVEV (reference sequence). This CDR3 contains 14 residues. The CDR3 is CASNLAGGTDTQYF. CDR3 DNA sequence: TGTGCCAGCAACCTAGCGGGGGGCACAGATACGCAGTATTTT.

Turning to this clone: Other DNA sequences within the sample encode an identical CDR3. The V gene is TRBV7-3, the J gene TRBJ2-3, with D tentatively TRBD2 (5 bases). The germline gives CDR1 SGHTA, CDR2 FQGTGA. V lost 0 bases to trimming and J lost 1 base, with 5 bases between them. The CDR3 runs 14 residues. CDR3 sequence reads: CASSLTRGTDTQYF. The CDR3 DNA reads as TGTGCCAGCAGCTTAACGCGGGGCACAGATACGCAGTATTTT.

The rearrangement joins TRBV5-8 to TRBJ1-5, with a possible D match to TRBD1 (5 bases). The CDR3 has 17 residues. The germline gives CDR1 SGHTS, CDR2 YDEGEE. V lost 0 bases to trimming and J lost 6 bases, with 19 bases between them. The CDR3 DNA is TGTGCCAGCAGCTTGGGGGGCACGAGTTATGGAATTCAGCCCCAGCATTTT. Translation: CASSLGGTSYGIQPQHF.

This clone was recorded once. The J gene is TRBJ2-3, the V gene TRBV2; 7 positions agree with TRBD1. Germline V CDR1 and CDR2: SNHLY, FYNNEI. This CDR3 region has 12 residues. V dropped 6 bases and J dropped 4; count of bases not matched to a gene: 1. CDR3 residues: CASRGGSDTQYF. CDR3 bases: TGTGCCAGCAGAGGGGGCTCAGATACGCAGTATTTT.

This clone was recorded only once. The V and J genes are TRBV7-6 and TRBJ2-1; 8 bases match TRBD1. Per the germline V gene, CDR1 is SGHVS and CDR2 is FNYEAQ. This CDR3 contains 16 residues. J lost 1 base, V lost 0 bases, and 2 bases had no gene match. The CDR3 here is CASSLATGGSYNEQFF. The DNA of the CDR3 is TGTGCCAGCAGCTTAGCAACAGGGGGGTCCTACAATGAGCAGTTCTTC.

V usage is TRBV5-4 and J usage is TRBJ2-7; 11 positions match TRBD2. The germline gives CDR1 SGHNT, CDR2 YYREEE (reference sequence). Trimming removed 3 bases from V and 3 bases from J; junction bases left unmatched: 5. CDR3 length: 15 amino acids. The CDR3 here is CASSSSGLADYEQYF. The CDR3 bases are TGTGCCAGCAGCTCCTCGGGACTAGCGGACTACGAGCAGTACTTC. Looking up the rest from reference TRBV5-4 and TRBJ2-7 gives the full variable domain: ETGVTQSPTHLIKTRGQQVTLRCSSQSGHNTVSWYQQALGQGPQFIFQYYREEENGRGNFPPRFSGLQFPNYSSELNVNALELDDSALYLCASSSSGLADYEQYFGPGTRLTVT.

This chain uses TRBV9 with TRBJ1-5; 7 bases line up with TRBD1. The CDR3 runs to 15 residues. CDR1 SGDLS and CDR2 YYNGEE come from the germline V gene. V was pared by 0 bases and J by 2 bases, with 2 bases of the junction left unmatched. This chain's CDR3 is CASSVGGGGNQPQHF. The CDR3 DNA sequence: TGTGCCAGCAGCGTAGGAGGGGGCGGCAATCAGCCCCAGCATTTT.

This sequence joins TRBV15 and TRBJ2-7, with 7 positions matching TRBD1. Germline loops: CDR1 LNHNV, CDR2 YYDKDF (reference sequence). Trimming at V came to 0 bases and at J to 3 bases, leaving 5 bases not matched to a gene. The CDR3 is made up of 15 amino acids. This chain's CDR3 is CATSRDKGTDYEQYF. CDR3 bases: TGTGCCACCAGCAGAGATAAAGGGACAGACTACGAGCAGTACTTC.

The rearrangement links TRBV9 to TRBJ2-3; tentatively, D is TRBD2 (6 bases). V was pared by 0 bases and J by 6 bases, with 14 bases between. Germline V lookup: CDR1 SGDLS, CDR2 YYNGEE. The CDR3 covers 15 residues. The DNA of the CDR3 is TGTGCCAGCAGCGTAGCGGGGGTCGTGGTGGATACGCAGTATTTT. Amino acid sequence: CASSVAGVVVDTQYF. The full variable domain, completed using reference TRBV9 and TRBJ2-3, is DSGVTQTPKHLITATGQRVTLRCSPRSGDLSVYWYQQSLDQGLQFLIQYYNGEERAKGNILERFSAQQFPDLHSELNLSSLELGDSALYFCASSVAGVVVDTQYFGPGTRLTVL.

The chain couples TRBV19 to TRBJ1-1; tentative D call: TRBD1 (5 bases). The CDR3 is 12 amino acids. Germline CDR1 LNHDA, CDR2 SQIVND (reference sequence). Trimming took off 6 bases at V and 8 bases at J, with 13 bases between the two ends. As DNA, the CDR3 is TGTGCCAGTAGGGCAGGGTATAGGGAAGCTTTCTTT. Encoded protein: CASRAGYREAFF.